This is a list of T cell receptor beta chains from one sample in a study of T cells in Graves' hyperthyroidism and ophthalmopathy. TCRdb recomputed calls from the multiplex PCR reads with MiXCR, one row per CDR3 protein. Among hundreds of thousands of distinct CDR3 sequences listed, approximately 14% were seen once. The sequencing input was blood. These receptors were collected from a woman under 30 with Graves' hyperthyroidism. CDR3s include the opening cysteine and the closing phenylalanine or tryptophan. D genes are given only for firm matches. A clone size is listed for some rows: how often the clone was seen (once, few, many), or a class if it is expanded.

CDR3nt: TGCAGTGCTACCTCGACTAGCGGGGGAGGCATAGATACGCAGTATTTT
CDR3aa: CSATSTSGGGIDTQYF
j_gene: TRBJ2-3
d_gene: TRBD2
abundance: few
v_gene: TRBV20-1

CDR3nt: TGTGCCAGCAGTTACTCAGGGCAGGGGGCCGTCACCGAGCAGTACTTC
CDR3aa: CASSYSGQGAVTEQYF
j_gene: TRBJ2-7
d_gene: TRBD1
abundance: few
v_gene: TRBV6-2/TRBV6-3

CDR3nt: TGTGCCAGCAGGTCTGAGATTGGCAAGGGCTACACCTTC
CDR3aa: CASRSEIGKGYTF
j_gene: TRBJ1-2
d_gene: -
abundance: many
v_gene: TRBV6-2/TRBV6-3

CDR3nt: TGTGCCAGCAGCTTGAGGGCAAGGGTCAATGAGCAGTTCTTC
CDR3aa: CASSLRARVNEQFF
j_gene: TRBJ2-1
d_gene: -
abundance: many
v_gene: TRBV7-9

CDR3nt: TGTGCCAGCAGTTCCCCCGGGACCCAGAACACTGAAGCTTTCTTT
CDR3aa: CASSSPGTQNTEAFF
j_gene: TRBJ1-1
d_gene: -
abundance: many
v_gene: TRBV7-6

CDR3nt: TGTGCCAGCACGGCTGGGGGGGCGAGTTTCGGCCAAATAATGACTTCCAAAAACATTCAGTACTTC
CDR3aa: CASTAGGASFGQIMTSKNIQYF
j_gene: TRBJ2-4
d_gene: -
abundance: -
v_gene: TRBV6-2/TRBV6-3

CDR3nt: TGTGCCAGCGGAAGGGTGGGACAGTTGAACACTGAAGCTTTCTTT
CDR3aa: CASGRVGQLNTEAFF
j_gene: TRBJ1-1
d_gene: TRBD1
abundance: -
v_gene: TRBV2

CDR3nt: TGTGCCAGCACGCACCCACCATTTTCCACAGATACGCAGTATTTT
CDR3aa: CASTHPPFSTDTQYF
j_gene: TRBJ2-3
d_gene: -
abundance: many
v_gene: TRBV2

CDR3nt: TGTGCCAGCAGCCAAGAGCCGGGGGATAGCAATCAGCCCCAGCATTTT
CDR3aa: CASSQEPGDSNQPQHF
j_gene: TRBJ1-5
d_gene: -
abundance: -
v_gene: TRBV3-1

CDR3nt: TGTGCCAGCAGCTTGGAGGCTAGCGGGAGGGGCGGCACAGATACGCAGTATTTT
CDR3aa: CASSLEASGRGGTDTQYF
j_gene: TRBJ2-3
d_gene: TRBD2
abundance: few
v_gene: TRBV5-5

CDR3nt: TGTGCCACTCAACGGACTAGCGGGGGGAGACAAGAGACCCAGTACTTC
CDR3aa: CATQRTSGGRQETQYF
j_gene: TRBJ2-5
d_gene: TRBD2
abundance: many
v_gene: TRBV2

CDR3nt: TGTGCCAGTAGAGCAGGGGGCAACACTGAAGCTTTCTTT
CDR3aa: CASRAGGNTEAFF
j_gene: TRBJ1-1
d_gene: TRBD1
abundance: many
v_gene: TRBV19

CDR3nt: TGCAGTGCCTCTATTACGAATCAGCCCCAGCATTTT
CDR3aa: CSASITNQPQHF
j_gene: TRBJ1-5
d_gene: -
abundance: -
v_gene: TRBV20-1

CDR3nt: TGCAGTGCCCCCAGGGGGACCGAGCAGTACTTC
CDR3aa: CSAPRGTEQYF
j_gene: TRBJ2-7
d_gene: TRBD1
abundance: many
v_gene: TRBV20-1

CDR3nt: TGTGCCAGCAGTTACACCGACTTTACCAAAAACATTCAGTACTTC
CDR3aa: CASSYTDFTKNIQYF
j_gene: TRBJ2-4
d_gene: -
abundance: -
v_gene: TRBV6-5

CDR3nt: TGTGCCAGTAGTATAGCTAGCAACTACAATGAGCAGTTCTTC
CDR3aa: CASSIASNYNEQFF
j_gene: TRBJ2-1
d_gene: -
abundance: once
v_gene: TRBV19

CDR3nt: TGTGCCAGCAGCTCACGACTAGCGGGAGTAGGGAATGAGCAGTTCTTC
CDR3aa: CASSSRLAGVGNEQFF
j_gene: TRBJ2-1
d_gene: TRBD2
abundance: -
v_gene: TRBV11-3

CDR3nt: TGTGCCAGCAGTTACATCCCCGGGACAGGGACATACAATGAGCAGTTCTTC
CDR3aa: CASSYIPGTGTYNEQFF
j_gene: TRBJ2-1
d_gene: TRBD1
abundance: many
v_gene: TRBV6-5

CDR3nt: TGCAGTGCTAGCGTAGGGATGAGTGGCTACACCTTC
CDR3aa: CSASVGMSGYTF
j_gene: TRBJ1-2
d_gene: -
abundance: many
v_gene: TRBV20-1

CDR3nt: TGTGCCACCAGCATCGGCCTCATGAACACTGAAGCTTTCTTT
CDR3aa: CATSIGLMNTEAFF
j_gene: TRBJ1-1
d_gene: -
abundance: -
v_gene: TRBV15

CDR3nt: TGCGCCAGCAGCCAGGAACAGGGGAGGTCGGGGGAAAAACTGTTTTTT
CDR3aa: CASSQEQGRSGEKLFF
j_gene: TRBJ1-4
d_gene: TRBD1
abundance: -
v_gene: TRBV4-3

CDR3nt: TGTGCCAGCAGTTACCGGACAGGATTGTACACTGAAGCTTTCTTT
CDR3aa: CASSYRTGLYTEAFF
j_gene: TRBJ1-1
d_gene: TRBD1
abundance: many
v_gene: TRBV28

CDR3nt: TGCGCCAGCAGTGCACTCGGACAGGGTGGTACCGGGGAGCTGTTTTTT
CDR3aa: CASSALGQGGTGELFF
j_gene: TRBJ2-2
d_gene: TRBD1
abundance: few
v_gene: TRBV10-2

CDR3nt: TGTGCCAGCAGCCCCCGGACCTCCTACGAGCAGTACTTC
CDR3aa: CASSPRTSYEQYF
j_gene: TRBJ2-7
d_gene: -
abundance: many
v_gene: TRBV7-9

CDR3nt: TGCAGTGCTAGTGGAGGGAATTCGTACGAGCAGTACTTC
CDR3aa: CSASGGNSYEQYF
j_gene: TRBJ2-7
d_gene: -
abundance: -
v_gene: TRBV20-1

CDR3nt: TGTGCCAGCAGTTACTGGGCCGGGACAGGATCTTCGAGCTCCTATAATTCACCCCTCCACTTT
CDR3aa: CASSYWAGTGSSSSYNSPLHF
j_gene: TRBJ1-6
d_gene: TRBD1
abundance: many
v_gene: TRBV6-5

CDR3nt: TGTGCCAGCAGCTTAATTTTCTCGACTAGCGTCCCTAAGAAGACCCACAATGAGCAGTTCTTC
CDR3aa: CASSLIFSTSVPKKTHNEQFF
j_gene: TRBJ2-1
d_gene: TRBD2
abundance: many
v_gene: TRBV11-2

CDR3nt: TGTGCCAGCAGCTTATATCTCGCAGGGGACACTGAAGCTTTCTTT
CDR3aa: CASSLYLAGDTEAFF
j_gene: TRBJ1-1
d_gene: -
abundance: many
v_gene: TRBV7-9

CDR3nt: TGTGCCAGCAGCCAAATCTCCACAGGGCAGAACACTGAAGCTTTCTTT
CDR3aa: CASSQISTGQNTEAFF
j_gene: TRBJ1-1
d_gene: -
abundance: many
v_gene: TRBV3-1

CDR3nt: TGTGCCAGCAGCTTAATTGGGAGACTAGCGGCCGTCAATGAGCAGTTCTTC
CDR3aa: CASSLIGRLAAVNEQFF
j_gene: TRBJ2-1
d_gene: TRBD2
abundance: -
v_gene: TRBV13

CDR3nt: TGTGCCAGCAGTCCGGGTACCGGGACAGGGGATGCTTCTGGGGCCAACGTCCTGACTTTC
CDR3aa: CASSPGTGTGDASGANVLTF
j_gene: TRBJ2-6
d_gene: TRBD1
abundance: few
v_gene: TRBV2

CDR3nt: TGTGCCAGTAGTATAGATTTGAGACAGGGGACCGGGGAGCTGTTTTTT
CDR3aa: CASSIDLRQGTGELFF
j_gene: TRBJ2-2
d_gene: TRBD1
abundance: -
v_gene: TRBV19

CDR3nt: TGCGCCAGCAGCCCTGGAGAGGGAAGAGAGACCCAGTACTTC
CDR3aa: CASSPGEGRETQYF
j_gene: TRBJ2-5
d_gene: -
abundance: -
v_gene: TRBV5-1

CDR3nt: TGTGCCAGCAGTGGCCGGGACAGGGGTTTCGATACGCAGTATTTT
CDR3aa: CASSGRDRGFDTQYF
j_gene: TRBJ2-3
d_gene: TRBD1
abundance: many
v_gene: TRBV28

CDR3nt: TGCAGTGCTAGTCTAAACCGGGACAGGGTCTATGGCTACACCTTC
CDR3aa: CSASLNRDRVYGYTF
j_gene: TRBJ1-2
d_gene: TRBD1
abundance: many
v_gene: TRBV20-1

CDR3nt: TGCGCCAGCAGCTTGCTGTCTAGCGGGAGTCCTACACCCGGGGAGCTGTTTTTT
CDR3aa: CASSLLSSGSPTPGELFF
j_gene: TRBJ2-2
d_gene: TRBD2
abundance: once
v_gene: TRBV5-1

CDR3nt: TGCAGTGCTCCTTGGACTAGCGGGGGATACAATGAGCAGTTCTTC
CDR3aa: CSAPWTSGGYNEQFF
j_gene: TRBJ2-1
d_gene: TRBD2
abundance: many
v_gene: TRBV20-1

CDR3nt: TGTGCCAGCACGGGACAGGGTGCGTCGAACACCGGGGAGCTGTTTTTT
CDR3aa: CASTGQGASNTGELFF
j_gene: TRBJ2-2
d_gene: TRBD1
abundance: few
v_gene: TRBV27

CDR3nt: TGCAGCGTTGAGTCTCGGGCAGCCTACAATGAGCAGTTCTTC
CDR3aa: CSVESRAAYNEQFF
j_gene: TRBJ2-1
d_gene: -
abundance: few
v_gene: TRBV29-1

CDR3nt: TGCGCCAGCAGCCAACTTGTGGGGGGAGATTGGCAAGAGACCCAGTACTTC
CDR3aa: CASSQLVGGDWQETQYF
j_gene: TRBJ2-5
d_gene: -
abundance: -
v_gene: TRBV4-1

CDR3nt: TGTGCCACCAGCAGAGATCTTCAGAAAGAGACCCAGTACTTC
CDR3aa: CATSRDLQKETQYF
j_gene: TRBJ2-5
d_gene: -
abundance: many
v_gene: TRBV15

CDR3nt: TGTGCCAGCAGCTTTTCGAGACAGGGGCGACGGCGGACTAGCAGGTCCTACAATGAGCAGTTCTTC
CDR3aa: CASSFSRQGRRRTSRSYNEQFF
j_gene: TRBJ2-1
d_gene: -
abundance: -
v_gene: TRBV7-2

CDR3nt: TGTGCCAGCAGTACCACATCCGGGACAGGGGGACTTTACGAGCAGTACTTC
CDR3aa: CASSTTSGTGGLYEQYF
j_gene: TRBJ2-7
d_gene: TRBD1
abundance: many
v_gene: TRBV6-1

CDR3nt: TGTGCCAGCAGTTTGAGGGACGGAACAAGGGGTGAGCAGTACTTC
CDR3aa: CASSLRDGTRGEQYF
j_gene: TRBJ2-7
d_gene: -
abundance: many
v_gene: TRBV12-3/TRBV12-4

CDR3nt: TGTGCTAGTGGTTTGGCTAGCGGCTACAATGAGCAGTTCTTC
CDR3aa: CASGLASGYNEQFF
j_gene: TRBJ2-1
d_gene: TRBD2
abundance: -
v_gene: TRBV12-5

CDR3nt: TGCGCCAGCAGCCAAGCCGAGTCTCTATGGGCGGGCTACACCTTC
CDR3aa: CASSQAESLWAGYTF
j_gene: TRBJ1-2
d_gene: -
abundance: few
v_gene: TRBV4-1

CDR3nt: TGTGCCAGCACGCCAGGCGGGAGGGTAAACAATGAGCAGTTCTTC
CDR3aa: CASTPGGRVNNEQFF
j_gene: TRBJ2-1
d_gene: TRBD2
abundance: many
v_gene: TRBV28

CDR3nt: TGCGCCAGCAGCCAATTTGCGACGGGGGTTATAGACTACACCTTC
CDR3aa: CASSQFATGVIDYTF
j_gene: TRBJ1-2
d_gene: -
abundance: -
v_gene: TRBV4-1

CDR3nt: TGCAGTGCTAGATTCCATGAGCAGTTCTTC
CDR3aa: CSARFHEQFF
j_gene: TRBJ2-1
d_gene: -
abundance: -
v_gene: TRBV20-1

CDR3nt: TGTGCCAGCAGCCCCTTGGCGGGCTACTACAATGAGCAGTTCTTC
CDR3aa: CASSPLAGYYNEQFF
j_gene: TRBJ2-1
d_gene: -
abundance: many
v_gene: TRBV7-3

CDR3nt: TGTGCCAGCAGCCCAAACGGAGTGCCGTACAATGAGCAGTTCTTC
CDR3aa: CASSPNGVPYNEQFF
j_gene: TRBJ2-1
d_gene: -
abundance: many
v_gene: TRBV11-3

CDR3nt: TGCGCCAGCAGAACCAAGGTCATGAACACTGAAGCTTTCTTT
CDR3aa: CASRTKVMNTEAFF
j_gene: TRBJ1-1
d_gene: -
abundance: many
v_gene: TRBV10-1

CDR3nt: TGCAGCGTGCAGACAGTCAAAGGGGTAGCTTTCTTT
CDR3aa: CSVQTVKGVAFF
j_gene: TRBJ1-1
d_gene: -
abundance: -
v_gene: TRBV29-1

CDR3nt: TGTGCCAGCAGCTTAAAGGGTTGGACTAGCGGGAGAGTAGATGAGCAGTTCTTC
CDR3aa: CASSLKGWTSGRVDEQFF
j_gene: TRBJ2-1
d_gene: TRBD2
abundance: -
v_gene: TRBV7-8

CDR3nt: TGTGCCAGCAGCTTGGGACAGGGGCGGACAGATACGCAGTATTTT
CDR3aa: CASSLGQGRTDTQYF
j_gene: TRBJ2-3
d_gene: TRBD1
abundance: many
v_gene: TRBV6-1

CDR3nt: TGTGCCAGCAGCCAGAAGACTAGCGGGGGCACAGATACGCAGTATTTT
CDR3aa: CASSQKTSGGTDTQYF
j_gene: TRBJ2-3
d_gene: TRBD2
abundance: few
v_gene: TRBV4-2

CDR3nt: TGTGCCAGCAGTTTAGGCGGAAACACCATATATTTT
CDR3aa: CASSLGGNTIYF
j_gene: TRBJ1-3
d_gene: -
abundance: many
v_gene: TRBV7-9

CDR3nt: TGCAGCGTTTCACCAGGCCCCTACGAGCAGTACTTC
CDR3aa: CSVSPGPYEQYF
j_gene: TRBJ2-7
d_gene: -
abundance: -
v_gene: TRBV29-1

CDR3nt: TGTGCCAGCAGCGTAGGGGCAGGGGAAGGAAACACCATATATTTT
CDR3aa: CASSVGAGEGNTIYF
j_gene: TRBJ1-3
d_gene: -
abundance: -
v_gene: TRBV9